This TCR beta chain originates from a study of cytomegalovirus exposure and HLA in healthy donors. CDR1 SGHNT and CDR2 YYREEE come from the germline V gene (reference sequence). This CDR3 comprises 15 residues. Germline trimming cut 4 bases from V and 8 bases from J; bases unmatched to any gene: 7. Profiled with immunoSEQ multiplex PCR; TCRdb holds only in-frame clones, not every one. In the table there are about 110,000 clones, around 90% of which are singletons. The sequence came from a woman aged 18-35 years in good health and CMV-seropositive. The sequencing sample was made of PBMCs. V and J are TRBV5-4 and TRBJ1-6; TRBD1 matches 9 bases. CDR3 nucleotides: TGTGCCAGCAGCGAGCACAGGGGGCGCGATTCACCCCTCCACTTT. Its protein product is CASSEHRGRDSPLHF.